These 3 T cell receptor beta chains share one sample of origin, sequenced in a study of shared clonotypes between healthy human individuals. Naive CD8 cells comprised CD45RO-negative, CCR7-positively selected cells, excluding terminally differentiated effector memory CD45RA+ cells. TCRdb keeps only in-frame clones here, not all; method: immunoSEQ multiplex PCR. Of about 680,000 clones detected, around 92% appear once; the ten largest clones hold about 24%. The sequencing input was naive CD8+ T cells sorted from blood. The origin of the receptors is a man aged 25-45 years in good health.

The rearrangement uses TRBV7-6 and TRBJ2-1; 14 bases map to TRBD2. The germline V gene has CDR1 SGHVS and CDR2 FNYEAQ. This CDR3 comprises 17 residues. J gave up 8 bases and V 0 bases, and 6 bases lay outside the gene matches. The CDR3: CASSLAWGLAGADEQFF. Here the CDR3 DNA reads TGTGCCAGCAGCTTAGCCTGGGGACTAGCGGGAGCCGATGAGCAGTTCTTC.

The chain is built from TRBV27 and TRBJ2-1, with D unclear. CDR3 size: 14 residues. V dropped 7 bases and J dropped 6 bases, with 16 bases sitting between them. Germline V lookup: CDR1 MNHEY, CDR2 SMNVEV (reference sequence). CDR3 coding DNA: TGTGCCAGCACCCCCGGCTATGTGAGCAATGAGCAGTTCTTC. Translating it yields CASTPGYVSNEQFF.

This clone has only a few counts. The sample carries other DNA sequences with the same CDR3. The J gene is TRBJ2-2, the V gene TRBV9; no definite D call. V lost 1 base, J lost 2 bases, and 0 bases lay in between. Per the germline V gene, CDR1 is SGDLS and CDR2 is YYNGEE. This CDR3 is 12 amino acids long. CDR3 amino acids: CASSVNTGELFF. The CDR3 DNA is TGTGCCAGCAGCGTAAACACCGGGGAGCTGTTTTTT.